A single sample gave rise to the 13 T cell receptor beta chains below, sequenced in a study of cytomegalovirus exposure and HLA in healthy donors. The primer mix had 60 Vbeta and 13 Jbeta primers. The method was immunoSEQ multiplex PCR; TCRdb's version includes in-frame clones alone and lacks a portion of them. The sample records under 150,000 clones, 55% to 75% being singletons. Sequences were obtained from PBMCs. The receptor source for this set is a human donor in good health.

Worth noting for this clone: In this CDR3 the conserved last residue, phenylalanine or tryptophan, is missing, so a read error is likely. No DNA is shown, since the ends of the CDR3 on it are uncertain; the CDR3 is the one TCRdb lists. This chain joins TRBV7-9 and TRBJ1-1; the table's D call, TRBD1, was not checked against the DNA. The V gene's germline CDR1 is SEHNR and CDR2 FQNEAQ (reference sequence). The CDR3 sequence runs 14 residues, both termini included. The CDR3 loop is CASSPTLTGTGYKV.

This sequence joins TRBV7-2 and TRBJ2-7; TRBD2 agrees at 10 bases. The V gene's germline CDR1 is SGHTA and CDR2 FQGNSA. J was trimmed by 2 bases and V by 2 bases; bases with no gene match: 3. The CDR3 totals 15 residues. Written as DNA, the CDR3 is TGTGCCAGCAGCTTAATAACTAGCGGGGCCTACGAGCAGTACTTC. Translating it yields CASSLITSGAYEQYF.

There are a few counts of this clone. This sequence joins TRBV6-1 and TRBJ2-2, with D tentatively TRBD2 (5 bases). CDR3 size: 15 residues. The germline gives CDR1 MNHNS, CDR2 SASEGT. V gave up 10 bases and J gave up 7 bases, with 22 bases separating them. CDR3: CAMPKGGGSVGELFF. In nucleotides, the CDR3 is TGTGCCATGCCGAAAGGCGGAGGAAGTGTCGGGGAGCTGTTTTTT.

This clone has only a few counts. V gene TRBV5-4 combines with J gene TRBJ1-2, with 9 bases matching TRBD1. This CDR3 region has 15 residues. Germline V gene data show CDR1 as SGHNT and CDR2 as YYREEE (reference sequence). Germline trimming cut 4 bases from V and 1 base from J; bases unmatched to any gene: 5. The CDR3 nucleotides read TGTGCCAGCAGCCTGGGACAGGGTTTTAACTATGGCTACACCTTC. This codes for CASSLGQGFNYGYTF.

This clone was recorded once. The J gene is TRBJ2-7, the V gene TRBV11-2; 9 nucleotides match TRBD2. J gave up 3 bases and V 1 base, and 7 bases lay outside the gene matches. CDR1 is SGHAT and CDR2 is FQNNGV in the germline V gene. The CDR3 extends over 16 amino acids. The CDR3 here is CASSLGPPSGNYEQYF. CDR3 bases: TGTGCCAGCAGCTTAGGGCCCCCTAGCGGGAACTACGAGCAGTACTTC.

This chain connects TRBV9 to TRBJ1-2; 10 bases match TRBD1. Losses at the gene ends were 3 bases for V and 6 bases for J; bases not matched to a gene: 8. The CDR3 has 15 residues. Germline loops: CDR1 SGDLS, CDR2 YYNGEE. CDR3 DNA sequence: TGTGCCAGCAGCGGGGGATCGACAGGGGGCGATGGCTACACCTTC. It yields the protein CASSGGSTGGDGYTF.

The chain has TRBV28 and TRBJ1-5; D possibly corresponds to TRBD1 (6 bases). The germline gives CDR1 MDHEN, CDR2 SYDVKM. There are 15 residues in the CDR3. V lost 4 bases to trimming and J lost 7 bases, with 17 bases between them. CDR3 sequence: CASSSQRGGPQPQHF. The CDR3 coding sequence is TGTGCCAGCAGTTCCCAGAGGGGGGGACCCCAGCCCCAGCATTTT.

V usage is TRBV4-3 and J usage is TRBJ2-7, with D hard to call. V dropped 0 bases and J dropped 0 bases, with 6 bases sitting between them. There are 14 residues in the CDR3. Germline loops: CDR1 LGHNA, CDR2 YSLEER. Here the CDR3 DNA reads TGCGCCAGCAGCCAAGAAAGGAGCTCCTACGAGCAGTACTTC. It encodes CASSQERSSYEQYF.

The rearrangement links TRBV9 to TRBJ1-1, with 11 bases that match TRBD1. The CDR3 has 18 amino acids. The V segment lost 0 bases and the J segment 3 bases; nucleotides outside the gene matches: 10. Germline CDR1 is SGDLS and CDR2 is YYNGEE. The CDR3 is CASSVAAIGDRGDTEAFF. For the CDR3, the DNA is TGTGCCAGCAGCGTAGCCGCAATAGGGGACAGGGGGGACACTGAAGCTTTCTTT. The full variable domain, rest sourced from reference TRBV9 and TRBJ1-1, is DSGVTQTPKHLITATGQRVTLRCSPRSGDLSVYWYQQSLDQGLQFLIQYYNGEERAKGNILERFSAQQFPDLHSELNLSSLELGDSALYFCASSVAAIGDRGDTEAFFGQGTRLTVV.

This clone has a handful of counts. The chain combines TRBV15 with TRBJ1-1; D might be TRBD1 (6 bases). The CDR3 sequence is 16 residues long. V was pared by 2 bases and J by 0 bases, with 13 bases between. Looked up from germline, CDR1 is LNHNV and CDR2 is YYDKDF (reference sequence). The CDR3 coding sequence is TGTGCCACCAGCAGACCCTGGGGACAATTGAACACTGAAGCTTTCTTT. Protein product: CATSRPWGQLNTEAFF.

The chain recombines TRBV6-5 with TRBJ2-1; 9 positions match TRBD1. Unmatched junction bases numbered 6, after V lost 2 bases and J lost 4 bases. The CDR3 extends over 16 amino acids. CDR1 MNHEY and CDR2 SVGAGI come from the germline V gene. Here the CDR3 reads CASSYIGTGNYNEQFF. The CDR3 DNA is TGTGCCAGCAGTTACATCGGGACAGGGAATTACAATGAGCAGTTCTTC.

This chain connects TRBV6-5 to TRBJ1-1; the match to TRBD1 covers 7 bases. Trimming removed 5 bases from V and 0 bases from J; junction bases left unmatched: 6. The germline CDR1 and CDR2 sequences are MNHEY and SVGAGI. The CDR3 runs 15 residues. The CDR3 reads CASSLRQGMNTEAFF. CDR3 sequence (DNA): TGTGCCAGCAGTCTTAGACAGGGAATGAACACTGAAGCTTTCTTT.

Only one count was recorded for this clone. The rearrangement uses TRBV4-3 and TRBJ1-1; D remains ambiguous. Trimming shortened V by 1 base and J by 1 base, and 13 bases separated the two germline ends. Per the germline V gene, CDR1 is LGHNA and CDR2 is YSLEER. CDR3 length equals 16 residues. The CDR3 nucleotides are TGCGCCAGCAGCCAAGGGGAGGCGTCCCCGAACACTGAAGCTTTCTTT. It is translated as CASSQGEASPNTEAFF.